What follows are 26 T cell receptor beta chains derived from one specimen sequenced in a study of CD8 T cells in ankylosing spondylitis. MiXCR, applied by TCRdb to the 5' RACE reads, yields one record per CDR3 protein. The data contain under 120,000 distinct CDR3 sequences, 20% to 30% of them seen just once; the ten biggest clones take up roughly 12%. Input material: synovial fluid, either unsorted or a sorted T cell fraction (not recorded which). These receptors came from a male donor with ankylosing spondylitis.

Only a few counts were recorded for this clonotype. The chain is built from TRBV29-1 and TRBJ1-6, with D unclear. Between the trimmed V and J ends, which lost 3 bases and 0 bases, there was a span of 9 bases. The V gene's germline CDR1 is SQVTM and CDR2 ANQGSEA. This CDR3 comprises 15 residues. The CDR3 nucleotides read TGCAGCGTTGAGGGCAGGAGCTCCTATAATTCACCCCTCCACTTT. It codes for CSVEGRSSYNSPLHF. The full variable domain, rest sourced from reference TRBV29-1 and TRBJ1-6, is SAVISQKPSRDICQRGTSLTIQCQVDSQVTMMFWYRQQPGQSLTLIATANQGSEATYESGFVIDKFPISRPNLTFSTLTVSNMSPEDSSIYLCSVEGRSSYNSPLHFGNGTRLTVT.

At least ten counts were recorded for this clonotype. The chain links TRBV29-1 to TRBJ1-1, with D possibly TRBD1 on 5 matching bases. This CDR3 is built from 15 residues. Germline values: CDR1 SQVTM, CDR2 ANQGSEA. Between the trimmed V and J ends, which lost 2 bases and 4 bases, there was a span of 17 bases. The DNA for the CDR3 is TGCAGCGTTGAACCCCCGAGGGCCGGGACCACTGAAGCTTTCTTT. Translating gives CSVEPPRAGTTEAFF.

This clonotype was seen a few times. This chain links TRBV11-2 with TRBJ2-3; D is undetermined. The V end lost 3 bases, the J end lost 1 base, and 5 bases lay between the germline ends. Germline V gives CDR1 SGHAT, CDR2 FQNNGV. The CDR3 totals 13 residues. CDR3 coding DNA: TGTGCCAGCAGCTTTCAAGGCACAGATACGCAGTATTTT. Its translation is CASSFQGTDTQYF.

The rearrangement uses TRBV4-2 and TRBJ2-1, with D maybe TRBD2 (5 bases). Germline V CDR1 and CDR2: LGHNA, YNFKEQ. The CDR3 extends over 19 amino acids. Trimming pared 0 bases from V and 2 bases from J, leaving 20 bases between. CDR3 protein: CASSQEGDGRLYPYNEQFF. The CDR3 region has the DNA TGTGCCAGCAGCCAAGAGGGTGATGGGAGACTTTACCCCTACAATGAGCAGTTCTTC.

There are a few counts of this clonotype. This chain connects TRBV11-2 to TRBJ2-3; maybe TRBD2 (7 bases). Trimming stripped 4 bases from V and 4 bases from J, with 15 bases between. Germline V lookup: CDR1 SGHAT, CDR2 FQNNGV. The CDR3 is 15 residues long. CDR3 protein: CASSSLGGAADTQYF. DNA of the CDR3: TGTGCCAGCAGCTCCCTGGGGGGGGCCGCAGATACGCAGTATTTT.

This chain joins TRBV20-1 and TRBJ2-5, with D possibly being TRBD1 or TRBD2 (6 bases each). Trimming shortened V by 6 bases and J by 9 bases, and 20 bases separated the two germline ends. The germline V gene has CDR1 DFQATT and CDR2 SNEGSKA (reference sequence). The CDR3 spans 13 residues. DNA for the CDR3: TGCAGTGCCTCGGGACTGCCTAGGGGGTCCCAGTACTTC. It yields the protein CSASGLPRGSQYF.

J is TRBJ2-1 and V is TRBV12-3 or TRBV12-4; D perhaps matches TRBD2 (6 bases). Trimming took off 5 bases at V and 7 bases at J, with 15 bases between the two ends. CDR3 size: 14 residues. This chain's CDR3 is CASSRGSGENEQFF. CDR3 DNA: TGTGCCAGCAGTCGGGGGTCGGGTGAAAATGAGCAGTTCTTC.

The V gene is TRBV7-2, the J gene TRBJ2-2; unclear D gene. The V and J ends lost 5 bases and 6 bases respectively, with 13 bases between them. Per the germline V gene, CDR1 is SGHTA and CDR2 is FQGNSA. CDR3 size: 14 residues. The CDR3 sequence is CASSAQSRAGELFF. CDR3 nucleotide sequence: TGTGCCAGCAGCGCACAAAGTCGGGCCGGGGAGCTGTTTTTT. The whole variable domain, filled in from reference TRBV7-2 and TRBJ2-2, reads GAGVSQSPSNKVTEKGKDVELRCDPISGHTALYWYRQSLGQGLEFLIYFQGNSAPDKSGLPSDRFSAERTGGSVSTLTIQRTQQEDSAVYLCASSAQSRAGELFFGEGSRLTVL.

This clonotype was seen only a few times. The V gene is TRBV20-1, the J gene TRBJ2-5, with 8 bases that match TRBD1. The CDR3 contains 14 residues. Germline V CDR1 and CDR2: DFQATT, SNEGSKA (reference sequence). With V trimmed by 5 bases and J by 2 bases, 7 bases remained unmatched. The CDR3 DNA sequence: TGCAGTGCTTCAGGTCGGACAGGGCAAGAGACCCAGTACTTC. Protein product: CSASGRTGQETQYF.

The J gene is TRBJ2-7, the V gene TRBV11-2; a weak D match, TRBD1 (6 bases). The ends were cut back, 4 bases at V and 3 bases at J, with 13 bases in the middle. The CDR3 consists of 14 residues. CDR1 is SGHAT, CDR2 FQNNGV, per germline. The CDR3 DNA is TGTGCCAGCAGCTCACAGACAGGTCTCTACGAGCAGTACGTC. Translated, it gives CASSSQTGLYEQYV.

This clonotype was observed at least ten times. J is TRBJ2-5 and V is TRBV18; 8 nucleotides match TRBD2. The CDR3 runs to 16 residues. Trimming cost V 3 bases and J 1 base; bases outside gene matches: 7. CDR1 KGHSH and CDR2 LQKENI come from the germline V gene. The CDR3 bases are TGTGCCAGCTCACCGGGACTAGTGGGATTCCAAGAGACCCAGTACTTC. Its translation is CASSPGLVGFQETQYF.

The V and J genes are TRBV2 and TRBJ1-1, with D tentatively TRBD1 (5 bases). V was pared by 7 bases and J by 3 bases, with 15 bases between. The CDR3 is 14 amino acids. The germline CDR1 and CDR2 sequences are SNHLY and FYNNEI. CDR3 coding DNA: TGTGCCAGCAATTTTCAGGGTGCACACACTGAAGCTTTCTTT. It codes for CASNFQGAHTEAFF.

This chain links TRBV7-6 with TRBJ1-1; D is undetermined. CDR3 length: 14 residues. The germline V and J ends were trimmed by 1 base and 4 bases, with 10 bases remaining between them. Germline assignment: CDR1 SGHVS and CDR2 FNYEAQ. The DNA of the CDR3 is TGTGCCAGCAGCTTAGTACACCCCCCCACTGAAGCTTTCTTT. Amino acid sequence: CASSLVHPPTEAFF.

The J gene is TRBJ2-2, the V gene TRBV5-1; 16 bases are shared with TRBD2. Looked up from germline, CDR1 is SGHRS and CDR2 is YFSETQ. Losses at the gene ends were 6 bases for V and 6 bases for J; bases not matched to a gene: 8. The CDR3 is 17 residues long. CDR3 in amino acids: CASKPGLAGGPAGELFF. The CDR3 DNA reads TGCGCCAGCAAGCCGGGACTAGCGGGAGGGCCGGCCGGGGAGCTGTTTTTT.

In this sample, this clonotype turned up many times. The CDR3 reads CASSLAVSGAYNEQFF. The CDR3 DNA reads TGCGCCAGCAGCTTGGCCGTCAGCGGGGCTTACAATGAGCAGTTCTTC. This chain uses TRBV5-1 with TRBJ2-1; 7 bases agree with TRBD2. The CDR3 runs to 16 residues. The germline V gene encodes CDR1 SGHRS and CDR2 YFSETQ. V shed 0 bases and J 4 bases; nucleotides not matched to a gene: 7.

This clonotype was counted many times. For the CDR3, the DNA is TGTGCCAGCAGCCAAGGCGACAGGGAAGAAACTGAAGCTTTCTTT. Translation: CASSQGDREETEAFF. V usage is TRBV5-5 and J usage is TRBJ1-1; 7 bases are shared with TRBD1. The CDR3 length is 15 residues. The germline V gene has CDR1 SGHKS and CDR2 YYEKEE (reference sequence). V lost 4 bases to trimming and J lost 5 bases; unmatched junction nucleotides: 11.

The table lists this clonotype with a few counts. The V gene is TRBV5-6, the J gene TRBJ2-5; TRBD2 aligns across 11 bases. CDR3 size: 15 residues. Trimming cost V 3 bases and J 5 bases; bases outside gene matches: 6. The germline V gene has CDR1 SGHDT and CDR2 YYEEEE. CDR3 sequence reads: CASSSRLAGSETQYF. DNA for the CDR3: TGTGCCAGCAGCTCAAGACTAGCGGGATCGGAGACCCAGTACTTC.

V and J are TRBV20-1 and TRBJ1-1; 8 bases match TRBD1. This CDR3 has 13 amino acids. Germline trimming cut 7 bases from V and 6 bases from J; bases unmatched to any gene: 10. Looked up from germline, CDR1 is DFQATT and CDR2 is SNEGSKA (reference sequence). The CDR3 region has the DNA TGCAGTGGCAGGGGGCACATTGTCTCTGAAGCTTTCTTT. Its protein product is CSGRGHIVSEAFF.

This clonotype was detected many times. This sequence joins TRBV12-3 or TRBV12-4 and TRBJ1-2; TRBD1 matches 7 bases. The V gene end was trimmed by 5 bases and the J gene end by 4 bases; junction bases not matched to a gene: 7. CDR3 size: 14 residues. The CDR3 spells CASSGTDLGYGYTF. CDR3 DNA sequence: TGTGCCAGCAGTGGGACAGACCTTGGCTATGGCTACACCTTC.

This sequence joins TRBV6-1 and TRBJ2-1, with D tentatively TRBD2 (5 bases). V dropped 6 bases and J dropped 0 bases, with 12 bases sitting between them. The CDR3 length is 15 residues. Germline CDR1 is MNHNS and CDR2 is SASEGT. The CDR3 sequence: CASSPGFLSYNEQFF. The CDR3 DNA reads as TGTGCCAGCAGCCCGGGATTTCTCTCCTACAATGAGCAGTTCTTC.

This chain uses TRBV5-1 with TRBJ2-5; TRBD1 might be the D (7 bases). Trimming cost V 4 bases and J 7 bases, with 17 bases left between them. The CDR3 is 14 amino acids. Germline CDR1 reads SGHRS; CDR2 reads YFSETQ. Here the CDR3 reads CASSEGTQGGTQYF. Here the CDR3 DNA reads TGCGCCAGCAGCGAAGGGACTCAGGGGGGGACCCAGTACTTC. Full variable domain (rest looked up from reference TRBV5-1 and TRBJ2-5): KAGVTQTPRYLIKTRGQQVTLSCSPISGHRSVSWYQQTPGQGLQFLFEYFSETQRNKGNFPGRFSGRQFSNSRSEMNVSTLELGDSALYLCASSEGTQGGTQYFGPGTRLLVL.

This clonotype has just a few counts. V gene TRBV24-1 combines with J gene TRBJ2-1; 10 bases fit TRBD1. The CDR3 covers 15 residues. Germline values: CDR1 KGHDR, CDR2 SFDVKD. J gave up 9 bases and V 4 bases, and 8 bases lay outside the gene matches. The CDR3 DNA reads TGTGCCACCAGTGACCGGACAGGGGGTACGACTGAGCAGTTCTTC. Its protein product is CATSDRTGGTTEQFF.

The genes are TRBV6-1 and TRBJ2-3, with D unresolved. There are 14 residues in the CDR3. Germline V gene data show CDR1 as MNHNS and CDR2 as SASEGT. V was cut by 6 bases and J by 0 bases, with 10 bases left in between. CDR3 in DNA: TGTGCCAGCAGGCAGGATCCTAGCACAGATACGCAGTATTTT. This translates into CASRQDPSTDTQYF.

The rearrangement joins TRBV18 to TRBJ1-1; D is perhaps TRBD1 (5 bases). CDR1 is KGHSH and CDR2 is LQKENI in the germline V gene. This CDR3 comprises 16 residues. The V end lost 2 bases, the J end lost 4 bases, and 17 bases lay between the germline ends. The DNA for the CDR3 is TGTGCCAGCTCACCATCCCCGCCTGATCAGGGCACTGAAGCTTTCTTT. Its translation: CASSPSPPDQGTEAFF.

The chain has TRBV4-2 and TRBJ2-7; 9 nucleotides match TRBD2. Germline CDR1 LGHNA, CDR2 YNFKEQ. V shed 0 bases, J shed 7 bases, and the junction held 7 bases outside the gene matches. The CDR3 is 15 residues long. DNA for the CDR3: TGTGCCAGCAGCCAAGATGGCGGGAGGGCGGGAGAGCAGTACTTC. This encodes CASSQDGGRAGEQYF.

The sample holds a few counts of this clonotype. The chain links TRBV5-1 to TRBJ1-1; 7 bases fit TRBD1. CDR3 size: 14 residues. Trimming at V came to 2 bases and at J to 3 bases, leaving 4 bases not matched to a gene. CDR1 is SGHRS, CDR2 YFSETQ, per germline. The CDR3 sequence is CASSLPTGDTEAFF. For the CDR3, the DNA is TGCGCCAGCAGCTTACCTACAGGGGACACTGAAGCTTTCTTT.